Below, 6 T cell receptor beta chains from the same sample are listed, as sequenced in a study of early T cells in non-severe SARS-CoV-2 infection. TCRdb re-called the 5' RACE reads with MiXCR, one entry per CDR3 protein. The data hold approximately 42,000 distinct CDR3 sequences, with around 6.9% observed a single time. The sample taken for sequencing was whole blood. All receptors derive from an adult who was a healthcare worker with PCR-confirmed SARS-CoV-2 infection or an uninfected control (not recorded which).

This clonotype occurred many times. The chain links TRBV18 to TRBJ1-2; 10 bases line up with TRBD1. Germline-derived CDR1 and CDR2 are KGHSH and LQKENI. J was trimmed by 3 bases and V by 2 bases; bases with no gene match: 3. CDR3 size: 15 residues. CDR3 loop: CASSPGGTGDYGYTF. The CDR3 DNA reads as TGTGCCAGCTCACCAGGTGGGACAGGGGACTATGGCTACACCTTC.

This clonotype was detected only a few times. The J gene is TRBJ2-3, the V gene TRBV9; TRBD1 matches at 7 bases. The CDR3 spans 16 residues. Germline assignment: CDR1 SGDLS and CDR2 YYNGEE. J was trimmed by 1 base and V by 4 bases; bases with no gene match: 9. CDR3 nucleotide sequence: TGTGCCAGCAGCTCTCCCAACAGGGGTGGCACAGATACGCAGTATTTT. Amino acid sequence: CASSSPNRGGTDTQYF.

This clonotype has only a few counts. The V call is TRBV4-1, the J call TRBJ2-5; D uncertain. V shed 3 bases and J shed 5 bases, with 13 bases lying between them. The CDR3 consists of 14 residues. Germline V gene lookup returns CDR1 MGHRA and CDR2 YSYEKL. The CDR3 protein is CASSQRTFSETQYF. The CDR3 DNA sequence: TGCGCCAGCAGCCAGCGGACCTTCTCGGAGACCCAGTACTTC.

The rearrangement uses TRBV6-2 or TRBV6-3 and TRBJ2-3, with TRBD2 identical over 7 bases. Germline V lookup: CDR1 MNHEY, CDR2 SVGEGT. CDR3 size: 13 residues. V was pared by 6 bases and J by 5 bases, with 5 bases of the junction left unmatched. CDR3 sequence: CASRGTTEDTQYF. The CDR3, as DNA: TGTGCCAGCAGAGGGACTACTGAAGATACGCAGTATTTT.

Only a few counts were recorded for this clonotype. This rearrangement joins TRBV5-1 to TRBJ1-2; no clear D gene. Deletions cut 4 bases from V and 2 bases from J, with 15 bases between. The germline V gene has CDR1 SGHRS and CDR2 YFSETQ. The CDR3 sequence is 15 residues long. CDR3 sequence reads: CASSPAAPSNYGYTF. The CDR3 DNA reads as TGCGCCAGCAGCCCAGCGGCCCCGTCCAACTATGGCTACACCTTC.

This clonotype was observed at least ten times. The V call is TRBV20-1, the J call TRBJ2-1; 7 bases line up with TRBD1. Germline V lookup: CDR1 DFQATT, CDR2 SNEGSKA (reference sequence). J gave up 2 bases and V 3 bases, and 7 bases lay outside the gene matches. This CDR3 comprises 15 residues. The CDR3 DNA reads as TGCAGTGCTAGCGGGGACAGCGATACCTACAATGAGCAGTTCTTC. Amino acid sequence: CSASGDSDTYNEQFF.